This T cell receptor (beta chain) was recorded in a study of PD-1 blockade in classical Hodgkin lymphoma. CDR3 size: 15 residues. Trimming removed 6 bases from V and 5 bases from J, with 20 bases in between. CDR1 MNHNS and CDR2 SASEGT come from the germline V gene. Assay used: immunoSEQ multiplex PCR; TCRdb lists only in-frame clones, some missing. The sample holds roughly 29,000 clones, roughly 90% seen once. Time point in this sample: newly diagnosed, previously untreated cHL patient sample. The receptor was derived from a human donor with classical Hodgkin lymphoma. The chain combines TRBV6-1 with TRBJ2-7; the D gene is possibly TRBD1 (6 bases). The material sequenced was peripheral blood mononuclear cells (PBMCs). CDR3 sequence (DNA): TGTGCCAGCAGATCGGGACACCCCCTGTTGAACGAGCAGTACTTC. The encoded protein is CASRSGHPLLNEQYF.